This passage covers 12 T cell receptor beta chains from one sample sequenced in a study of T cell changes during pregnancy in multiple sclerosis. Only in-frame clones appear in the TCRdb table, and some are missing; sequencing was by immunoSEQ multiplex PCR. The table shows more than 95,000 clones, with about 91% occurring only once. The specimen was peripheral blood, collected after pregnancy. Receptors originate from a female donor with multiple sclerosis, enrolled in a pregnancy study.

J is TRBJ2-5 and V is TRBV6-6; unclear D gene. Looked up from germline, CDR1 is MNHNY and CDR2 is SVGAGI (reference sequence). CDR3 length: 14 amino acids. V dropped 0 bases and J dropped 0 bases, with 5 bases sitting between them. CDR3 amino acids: CASSYSTNQETQYF. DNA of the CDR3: TGTGCCAGCAGTTACTCGACAAACCAAGAGACCCAGTACTTC.

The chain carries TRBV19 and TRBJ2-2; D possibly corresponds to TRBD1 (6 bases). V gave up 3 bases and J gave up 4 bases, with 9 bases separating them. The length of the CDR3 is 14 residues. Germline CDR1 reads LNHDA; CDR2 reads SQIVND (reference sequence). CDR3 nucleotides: TGTGCCAGTAGTATGGGGGCTGGCACCGGGGAGCTGTTTTTT. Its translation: CASSMGAGTGELFF.

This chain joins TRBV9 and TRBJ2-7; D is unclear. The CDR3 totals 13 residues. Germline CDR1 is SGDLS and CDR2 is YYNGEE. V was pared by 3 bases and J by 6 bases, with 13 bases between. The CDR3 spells CASSGVDHVEQYF. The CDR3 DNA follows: TGTGCCAGCAGCGGAGTAGATCACGTCGAGCAGTACTTC. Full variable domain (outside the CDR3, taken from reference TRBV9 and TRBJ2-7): DSGVTQTPKHLITATGQRVTLRCSPRSGDLSVYWYQQSLDQGLQFLIQYYNGEERAKGNILERFSAQQFPDLHSELNLSSLELGDSALYFCASSGVDHVEQYFGPGTRLTVT.

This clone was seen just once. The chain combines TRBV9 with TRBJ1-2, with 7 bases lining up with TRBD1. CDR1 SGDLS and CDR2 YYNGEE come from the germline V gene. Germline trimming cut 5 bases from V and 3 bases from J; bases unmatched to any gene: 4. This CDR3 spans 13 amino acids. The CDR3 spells CASSSGTDYGYTF. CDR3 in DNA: TGTGCCAGCAGTTCCGGGACAGACTATGGCTACACCTTC.

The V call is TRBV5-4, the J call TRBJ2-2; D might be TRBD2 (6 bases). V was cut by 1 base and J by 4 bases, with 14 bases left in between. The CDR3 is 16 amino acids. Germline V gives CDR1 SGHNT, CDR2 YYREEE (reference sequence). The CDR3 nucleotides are TGTGCCAGCAGCTTGAACTCCCTAGCGCTCACCGGGGAGCTGTTTTTT. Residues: CASSLNSLALTGELFF. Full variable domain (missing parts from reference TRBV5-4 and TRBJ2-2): ETGVTQSPTHLIKTRGQQVTLRCSSQSGHNTVSWYQQALGQGPQFIFQYYREEENGRGNFPPRFSGLQFPNYSSELNVNALELDDSALYLCASSLNSLALTGELFFGEGSRLTVL.

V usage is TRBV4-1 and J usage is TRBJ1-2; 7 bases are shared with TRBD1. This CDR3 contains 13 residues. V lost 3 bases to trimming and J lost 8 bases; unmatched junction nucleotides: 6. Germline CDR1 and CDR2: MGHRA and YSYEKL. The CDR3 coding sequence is TGCGCCAGCAGCCAGTCACAGGGGTTAGGCTACACCTTC. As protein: CASSQSQGLGYTF.

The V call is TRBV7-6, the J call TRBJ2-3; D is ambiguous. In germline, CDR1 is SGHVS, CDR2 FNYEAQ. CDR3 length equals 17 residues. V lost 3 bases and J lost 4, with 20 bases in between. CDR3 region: CASSFVQAISQADTQYF. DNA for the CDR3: TGTGCCAGCAGCTTTGTCCAAGCGATCAGTCAAGCAGATACGCAGTATTTT.

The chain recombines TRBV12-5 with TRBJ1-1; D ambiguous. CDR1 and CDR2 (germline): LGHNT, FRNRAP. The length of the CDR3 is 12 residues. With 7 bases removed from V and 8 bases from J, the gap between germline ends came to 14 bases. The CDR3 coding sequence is TGTGCTAGTGCCTCCTCGGTGAGGGAAGCTTTCTTT. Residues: CASASSVREAFF.

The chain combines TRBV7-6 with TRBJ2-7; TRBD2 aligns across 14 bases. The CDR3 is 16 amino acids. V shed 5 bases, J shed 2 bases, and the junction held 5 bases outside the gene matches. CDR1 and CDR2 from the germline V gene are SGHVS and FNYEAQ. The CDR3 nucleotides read TGTGCCAGCAGCCTGGGACTAGCGGGGGCCCCCTACGAGCAGTACTTC. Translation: CASSLGLAGAPYEQYF.

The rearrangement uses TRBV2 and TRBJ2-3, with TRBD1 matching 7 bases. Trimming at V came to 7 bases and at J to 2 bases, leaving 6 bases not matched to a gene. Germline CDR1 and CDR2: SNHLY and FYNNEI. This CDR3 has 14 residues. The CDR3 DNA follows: TGTGCCAGCATTCGCACAGGGGACACAGATACGCAGTATTTT. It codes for CASIRTGDTDTQYF.

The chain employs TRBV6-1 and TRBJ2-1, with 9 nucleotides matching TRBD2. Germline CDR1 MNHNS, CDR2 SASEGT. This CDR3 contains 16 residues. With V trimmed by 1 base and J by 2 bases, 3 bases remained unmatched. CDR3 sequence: CASSEDAGGPYNEQFF. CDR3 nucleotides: TGTGCCAGCAGTGAAGACGCGGGAGGGCCCTACAATGAGCAGTTCTTC.

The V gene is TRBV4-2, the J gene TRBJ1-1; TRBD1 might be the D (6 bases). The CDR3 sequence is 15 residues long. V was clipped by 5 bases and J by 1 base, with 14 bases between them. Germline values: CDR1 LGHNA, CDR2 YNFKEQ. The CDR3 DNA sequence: TGTGCCAGCAGCTTCCTTGGACAGTCGAACACTGAAGCTTTCTTT. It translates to CASSFLGQSNTEAFF.